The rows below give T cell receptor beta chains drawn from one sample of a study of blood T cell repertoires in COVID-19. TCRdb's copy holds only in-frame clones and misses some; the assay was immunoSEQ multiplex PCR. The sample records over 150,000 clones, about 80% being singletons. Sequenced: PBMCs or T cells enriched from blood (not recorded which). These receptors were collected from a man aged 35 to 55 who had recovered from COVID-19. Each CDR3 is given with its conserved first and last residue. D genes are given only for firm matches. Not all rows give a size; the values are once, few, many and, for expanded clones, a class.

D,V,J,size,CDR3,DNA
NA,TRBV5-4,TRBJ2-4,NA,CASSNSGSNGIQYF,TGTGCCAGCAGCAACAGTGGGTCTAACGGCATTCAGTACTTC
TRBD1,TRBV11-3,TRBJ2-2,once,CASSSPDRGNTGELFF,TGTGCCAGCAGCTCGCCGGACAGGGGTAACACCGGGGAGCTGTTTTTT
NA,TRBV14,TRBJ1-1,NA,CASSPFNVGGMAFF,TGTGCCAGCAGCCCCTTCAATGTAGGAGGGATGGCTTTCTTT
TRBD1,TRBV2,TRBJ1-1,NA,CASRLSLLRGYAFF,TGTGCCAGCAGGCTGAGCCTTCTCAGGGGGTACGCTTTCTTT
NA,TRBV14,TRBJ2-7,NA,CASSQRRGFVYEQYF,TGTGCCAGCAGCCAAAGAAGGGGATTCGTCTACGAGCAGTACTTC
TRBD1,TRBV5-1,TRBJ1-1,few,CASSTGTDEAFF,TGCGCCAGCAGCACGGGGACAGATGAAGCTTTCTTT
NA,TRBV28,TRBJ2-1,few,CASRLGGPAYNEQFF,TGTGCCAGCAGACTGGGGGGGCCAGCCTACAATGAGCAGTTCTTC
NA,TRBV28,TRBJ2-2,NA,CASSHGSVNTGELFF,TGTGCCAGCAGTCACGGCAGCGTGAACACCGGGGAGCTGTTTTTT
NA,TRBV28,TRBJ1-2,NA,CASSLSGIVNYGYTF,TGTGCCAGCAGTTTGTCCGGGATAGTCAACTATGGCTACACCTTC
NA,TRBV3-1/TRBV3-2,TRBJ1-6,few,CASSQVQGSSLHF,TGTGCCAGCAGCCAAGTTCAGGGGTCATCCCTCCACTTT
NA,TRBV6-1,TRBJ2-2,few,CASSEEGAGTGELFF,TGTGCCAGCAGTGAGGAGGGGGCAGGTACCGGGGAGCTGTTTTTT
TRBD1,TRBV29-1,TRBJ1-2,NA,CSVDTGGDGYTF,TGCAGCGTTGATACAGGGGGCGATGGCTACACCTTC
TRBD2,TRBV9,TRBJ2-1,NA,CASSVGPSGGLNEQFF,TGTGCCAGCAGCGTAGGGCCTAGCGGGGGCCTCAATGAGCAGTTCTTC
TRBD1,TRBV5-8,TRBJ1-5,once,CASSPGTGIISNQPQHF,TGTGCCAGCAGCCCCGGGACAGGGATAATTAGCAATCAGCCCCAGCATTTT
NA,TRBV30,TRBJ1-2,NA,CAWSGNLLYGYTF,TGTGCCTGGAGCGGGAATCTGCTCTATGGCTACACCTTC
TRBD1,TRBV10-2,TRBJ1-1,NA,CASSARDRRYGGTEAFF,TGCGCCAGCAGTGCAAGGGACAGGAGATACGGAGGGACTGAAGCTTTCTTT
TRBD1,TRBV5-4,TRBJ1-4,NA,CASSYKTLTGREKLFF,TGTGCCAGCAGCTATAAAACCTTGACAGGGCGGGAAAAACTGTTTTTT
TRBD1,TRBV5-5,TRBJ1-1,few,CASSWNRGTTEAFF,TGTGCCAGCAGCTGGAACAGGGGGACCACTGAAGCTTTCTTT
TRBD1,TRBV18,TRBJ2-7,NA,CASSPRQGEQYF,TGTGCCAGCTCACCACGACAGGGCGAGCAGTACTTC
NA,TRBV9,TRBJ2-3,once,CASSVADWVTSTDTQYF,TGTGCCAGCAGCGTAGCTGACTGGGTAACTAGCACAGATACGCAGTATTTT
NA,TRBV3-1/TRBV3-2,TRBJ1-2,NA,CASSQGGDKGYTF,TGTGCCAGCAGCCAAGGGGGGGATAAGGGCTACACCTTC
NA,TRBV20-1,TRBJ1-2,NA,CSASNQEANYGYTF,TGCAGTGCTAGTAATCAGGAGGCTAACTATGGCTACACCTTC
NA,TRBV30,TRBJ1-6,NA,CAWRQPNSPLHF,TGTGCCTGGAGACAGCCAAATTCACCCCTCCACTTT
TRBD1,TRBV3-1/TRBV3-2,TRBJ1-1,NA,CASSPGTGVTNTEAFF,TGTGCCAGCAGCCCCGGGACAGGGGTTACGAACACTGAAGCTTTCTTT
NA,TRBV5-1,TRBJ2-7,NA,CASSLGRTYEQYF,TGCGCCAGCAGCTTGGGGAGGACCTACGAGCAGTACTTC
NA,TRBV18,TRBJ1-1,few,CASFHGREDTEAFF,TGTGCCAGCTTCCATGGCAGGGAGGACACTGAAGCTTTCTTT
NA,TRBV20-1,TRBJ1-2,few,CSARLDSPHTF,TGCAGTGCTAGACTCGACAGTCCCCACACCTTC
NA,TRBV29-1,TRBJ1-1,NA,CSVGWGGSTEAFF,TGCAGCGTGGGGTGGGGTGGGAGCACTGAAGCTTTCTTT
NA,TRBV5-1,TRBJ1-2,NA,CASSLEVRSANGYTF,TGCGCCAGCAGCTTGGAGGTCAGGTCCGCCAATGGCTACACCTTC
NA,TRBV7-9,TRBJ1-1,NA,CAGGVPEAFF,TGTGCCGGAGGGGTCCCTGAAGCTTTCTTT
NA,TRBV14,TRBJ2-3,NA,CASSRRDTASTDTQYF,TGTGCCAGCAGCCGCCGGGACACCGCTAGCACAGATACGCAGTATTTT
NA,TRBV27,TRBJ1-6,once,CASSLEGQISWSPLHF,TGTGCCAGCAGTTTAGAGGGACAAATTAGCTGGTCACCCCTCCACTTT
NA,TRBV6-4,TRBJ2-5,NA,CASIPLADGGETQYF,TGTGCCAGCATTCCCCTCGCCGACGGGGGAGAGACCCAGTACTTC
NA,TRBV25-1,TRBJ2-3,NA,CASSAKGDSVTDTQYF,TGTGCCAGCAGTGCAAAGGGGGATTCGGTCACAGATACGCAGTATTTT
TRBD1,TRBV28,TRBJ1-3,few,CASRGGQGSGNTIYF,TGTGCCAGCAGGGGAGGACAGGGGTCTGGAAACACCATATATTTT
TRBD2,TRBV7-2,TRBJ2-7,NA,CATSLGRGRYEQYF,TGTGCCACCTCCCTGGGGCGCGGGAGGTACGAGCAGTACTTC
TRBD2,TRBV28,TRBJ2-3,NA,CASSYAVGSGGGTDTQYF,TGTGCCAGCAGCTACGCTGTAGGGAGCGGGGGGGGTACAGATACGCAGTATTTT
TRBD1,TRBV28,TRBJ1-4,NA,CASSSAGQGGNEKLFF,TGTGCCAGCAGTTCGGCGGGACAGGGGGGGAATGAAAAACTGTTTTTT
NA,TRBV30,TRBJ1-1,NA,CAWRTQGGNTEAFF,TGTGCCTGGAGGACACAGGGCGGGAACACTGAAGCTTTCTTT
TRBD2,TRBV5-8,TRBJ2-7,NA,CASSLTSAYEQYF,TGTGCCAGCTCGTTAACTAGCGCCTACGAGCAGTACTTC
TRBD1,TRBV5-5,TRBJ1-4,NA,CASSPWTGYNEKLFF,TGTGCCAGCAGCCCATGGACAGGGTATAATGAAAAACTGTTTTTT
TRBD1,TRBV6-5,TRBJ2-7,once,CASMVQGAYEQYF,TGTGCCAGCATGGTGCAGGGGGCATACGAGCAGTACTTC
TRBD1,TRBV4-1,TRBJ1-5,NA,CASSQFGDRTSNQPQHF,TGCGCCAGCAGCCAATTCGGGGACAGGACTAGCAATCAGCCCCAGCATTTT
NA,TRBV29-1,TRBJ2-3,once,CSVRGRGFTDTQYF,TGCAGCGTCCGGGGCAGGGGTTTTACAGATACGCAGTATTTT
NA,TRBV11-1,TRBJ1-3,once,CASRSVGENTIYF,TGTGCCAGCAGATCGGTGGGCGAAAACACCATATATTTT
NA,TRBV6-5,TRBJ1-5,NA,CASRGPVVDQPQHF,TGTGCCAGCAGGGGCCCAGTTGTGGATCAGCCCCAGCATTTT
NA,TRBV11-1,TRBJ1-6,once,CASTVDNYNSPLHF,TGTGCCAGCACTGTAGACAACTATAATTCACCCCTCCACTTT
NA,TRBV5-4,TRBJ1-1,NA,CASSLYSGGGFTEAFF,TGTGCCAGCAGCTTGTATTCGGGAGGTGGGTTCACTGAAGCTTTCTTT
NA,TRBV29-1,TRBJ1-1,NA,CSVRGGQETPEAFF,TGCAGCGTTCGCGGAGGGCAGGAGACCCCTGAAGCTTTCTTT
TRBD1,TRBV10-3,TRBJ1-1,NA,CAISDPDRVRTEAFF,TGTGCCATCAGTGACCCCGACAGGGTAAGGACTGAAGCTTTCTTT